Listed here are 6 T cell receptor beta chains from one sample, sequenced in a study of cytomegalovirus exposure and HLA in healthy donors. 60 Vbeta and 13 Jbeta primers were used in PCR. Sequenced by immunoSEQ multiplex PCR; TCRdb stores in-frame clones only, minus some. The table has under 150,000 clones, around four fifths seen once. Sequencing input: PBMCs. Receptors were obtained from a male donor in good health and CMV-seronegative.

The chain has TRBV4-1 and TRBJ2-3, with 10 bases fitting TRBD2. Germline CDR1 reads MGHRA; CDR2 reads YSYEKL. The V segment lost 0 bases and the J segment 6 bases; nucleotides outside the gene matches: 6. The CDR3 spans 16 residues. CDR3 bases: TGCGCCAGCAGCCAAGAAAGGCTAGCGGGAGCGGATACGCAGTATTTT. It encodes CASSQERLAGADTQYF.

The chain uses TRBV5-5 and TRBJ1-3; TRBD1 is a possible D gene (5 bases). The CDR3 has 16 residues. Germline lookup yields CDR1 SGHKS and CDR2 YYEKEE (reference sequence). Trimming stripped 0 bases from V and 0 bases from J, with 10 bases between. The CDR3 reads CASSLDLQGSGNTIYF. The DNA for the CDR3 is TGTGCCAGCAGCTTGGACCTCCAGGGCTCTGGAAACACCATATATTTT.

The V and J genes are TRBV18 and TRBJ2-3; TRBD2 matches 7 bases. Trimming cost V 0 bases and J 3 bases; bases outside gene matches: 6. Looked up from germline, CDR1 is KGHSH and CDR2 is LQKENI. The CDR3 has 16 residues. The CDR3 region is CASSPPMGGSTDTQYF. CDR3 sequence (DNA): TGTGCCAGCTCACCACCGATGGGGGGGAGTACAGATACGCAGTATTTT.

The chain joins TRBV5-1 to TRBJ2-3, with 9 bases identical to TRBD2. After removal of 0 bases from V and 4 bases from J, the junction contained 3 bases not matched to a gene. This CDR3 contains 15 residues. In germline, CDR1 is SGHRS, CDR2 YFSETQ. The CDR3 DNA reads TGCGCCAGCAGCTTGGTAGCGGGAGTGTCAGATACGCAGTATTTT. It is translated as CASSLVAGVSDTQYF.

The chain has TRBV5-4 and TRBJ1-1; TRBD1 matches 8 bases. The CDR3 spans 16 residues. Germline-derived CDR1 and CDR2 are SGHNT and YYREEE (reference sequence). J was trimmed by 6 bases and V by 3 bases; bases with no gene match: 13. The CDR3 region is CASSSGQGHEDPEAFF. The CDR3 region has the DNA TGTGCCAGCAGCTCTGGACAGGGCCATGAGGATCCTGAAGCTTTCTTT.

The rearrangement uses TRBV11-1 and TRBJ2-3, with 10 bases lining up with TRBD2. The V and J ends lost 5 bases and 0 bases, in that order; junction bases with no gene match: 5. Germline V gives CDR1 SGHAT, CDR2 FQDESV (reference sequence). There are 16 residues in the CDR3. The CDR3 coding sequence is TGTGCCAGCAGCCCGCAACTAGCGGGAAGCACAGATACGCAGTATTTT. As protein: CASSPQLAGSTDTQYF.